This section outlines one T cell receptor beta chain sequence together with its context. Its antigen is unknown. The data belong to a study of cytomegalovirus exposure and HLA in healthy donors. This PCR relied on a set of 60 Vbeta primers and 13 Jbeta primers. Assay used: immunoSEQ multiplex PCR; TCRdb lists only in-frame clones, some missing. The listing contains approximately 52,000 clones. General study findings and limits: In a later analysis, several top co-occurrence clusters appeared linked to parvovirus B19, influenza, CMV and Epstein-Barr virus. More clonal expansion characterized HLA-associated TCR beta chains than equally common others in a later analysis. Later, TCR association rates were found to vary by HLA locus, highest for DRB1 and lowest for HLA-C.

Per germline, CDR1 MDHEN and CDR2 SYDVKM. The CDR3 totals 16 residues. V shed 6 bases and J shed 0 bases, with 15 bases lying between them. Sampled while nominally healthy, donors likely had unrecorded immune exposures. The chain has TRBV28 and TRBJ1-5; TRBD1 is a possible D gene (6 bases). The sequence came from a woman in her fifties or sixties in good health and CMV-seropositive. The sample taken for sequencing was PBMCs. CDR3 DNA sequence: TGTGCCAGCAGCGCTCAGGGAGGGGGTAGCAATCAGCCCCAGCATTTT. Translation: CASSAQGGGSNQPQHF.